This T cell receptor beta chain was captured in a study of CD8 T cells in Susac syndrome. Random hexamers were used to reverse transcribe the RNA input (about 0.5 to 1 ug). The authors amplified TCR beta CDR3 across 54 Vbeta and 13 Jbeta using immunoSEQ multiplex PCR. TCRdb re-derived calls from the immunoSEQ multiplex PCR reads in MiXCR, one entry per CDR3 protein. This table holds 95,000 to 150,000 distinct CDR3 sequences, just under 95% found once. The V gene's germline CDR1 is LGHNA and CDR2 YNFKEQ. This CDR3 is built from 13 residues. The V end lost 0 bases, the J end lost 4 bases, and 7 bases lay between the germline ends. CD8+ and CD4+ T cells from blood underwent TCR beta sequencing, which was carried out in a high-throughput format. Healthy donors served as age- and sex-matched controls. TEMRA cells were FACS-enriched, with CD8+ and CD4+ T cells isolated negatively.

J is TRBJ2-7 and V is TRBV4-2; D unresolved. Input material: CD4+ T cells from PBMCs. This TCR came from a human donor in good health. CDR3 amino acids: CASSQDIPYEQYF. The DNA of the CDR3 is TGTGCCAGCAGCCAAGATATCCCTTACGAGCAGTACTTC.